This TCR beta chain is from a study of post-analysis software for immune sequencing data. Study at large: Recorded disease courses covered relapsing-remitting, secondary progressive and progressive-relapsing multiple sclerosis. Some patients had no subtype annotation.

Tagging with unique molecular identifiers was a feature of the TCR beta cDNA libraries. T cells numbering roughly 1 to 11 million yielded cDNA molecules that totaled roughly 500,000. TCRdb reprocessed the PCR reads via MiXCR and lists one record per CDR3 protein. Here the sample spans 820,000 or so distinct CDR3 sequences, roughly 50% being singletons. Study-wide points: The study found significantly lower normalized Chao1 diversity in multiple sclerosis patients than in controls. Co-batched samples clustered tightly together by F measure.

To note about this clonotype: What it recognizes is unknown.

This TCR derives from a girl aged 5-17 years with multiple sclerosis. The sample was blood.

CDR3: CSASPGTGGGYTF. CDR3 DNA sequence: TGCAGCGCTAGTCCCGGGACAGGAGGTGGCTACACCTTC. The V call is TRBV29-1, the J call TRBJ1-2, with 8 bases fitting TRBD1. The germline V gene encodes CDR1 SQVTM and CDR2 ANQGSEA. The CDR3 has 13 residues. The V and J ends lost 7 bases and 7 bases, in that order; junction bases with no gene match: 11.